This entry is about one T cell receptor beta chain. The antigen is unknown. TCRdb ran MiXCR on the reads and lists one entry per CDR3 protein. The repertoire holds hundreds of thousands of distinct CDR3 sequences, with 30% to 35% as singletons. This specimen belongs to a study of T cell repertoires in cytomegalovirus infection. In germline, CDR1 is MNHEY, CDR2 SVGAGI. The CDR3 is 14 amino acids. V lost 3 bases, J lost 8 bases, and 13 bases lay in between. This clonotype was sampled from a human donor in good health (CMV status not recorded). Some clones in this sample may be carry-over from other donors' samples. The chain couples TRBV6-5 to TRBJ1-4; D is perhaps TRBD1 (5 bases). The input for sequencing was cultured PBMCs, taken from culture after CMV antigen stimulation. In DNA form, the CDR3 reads TGTGCCAGCAGTTATGCAGGGCGCGAGGAAAAACTGTTTTTT. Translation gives CASSYAGREEKLFF.